This T cell receptor beta chain was observed in a study of blood T cell repertoires in COVID-19. CDR3 length: 11 amino acids. V was clipped by 3 bases and J by 9 bases, with 8 bases between them. Assay: immunoSEQ multiplex PCR; the TCRdb copy retains only in-frame clones and omits some. The table records approximately 240,000 clones, around 90% of them present only once. V gene TRBV12-3 or TRBV12-4 combines with J gene TRBJ1-1; D call uncertain. The TCR sequence derives from a young woman who had recovered from COVID-19. The sample was PBMCs or T cells enriched from blood (not recorded which). This CDR3 reads CASSFAQKAFF. The CDR3 nucleotides read TGTGCCAGCAGTTTCGCTCAGAAAGCTTTCTTT.